These 32 T cell receptor beta chains originate from one sample sequenced in a study of cytomegalovirus exposure and HLA in healthy donors. Profiling relied on immunoSEQ multiplex PCR, and the TCRdb table lists in-frame clones only, not all of them. The sample shows 90,000 to 150,000 clones, 86% of them seen only once. Material for sequencing was PBMCs. These receptors originate from a man aged 18 to 30 in good health and CMV-seronegative.

The CDR3 is CASAPRASGDEQFF. In nucleotides, the CDR3 is TGTGCCAGCGCCCCGAGGGCTAGCGGGGATGAGCAGTTCTTC. J is TRBJ2-1 and V is TRBV6-1; 9 bases align to TRBD2. The CDR3 spans 14 residues. In germline, CDR1 is MNHNS, CDR2 SASEGT. The trim removed 8 bases at V and 8 bases at J, leaving 10 bases unmatched.

This sequence joins TRBV25-1 and TRBJ1-3; 7 bases agree with TRBD1. V was pared by 2 bases and J by 1 base, with 2 bases of the junction left unmatched. The V gene's germline CDR1 is MGHDK and CDR2 SYGVNS. The CDR3 is made up of 15 amino acids. This CDR3 is CASSETGVSGNTIYF. CDR3 DNA: TGTGCCAGCAGTGAAACAGGGGTATCTGGAAACACCATATATTTT.

This sequence joins TRBV5-1 and TRBJ1-1, with 8 bases aligning to TRBD1. Germline trimming cut 4 bases from V and 3 bases from J; bases unmatched to any gene: 8. The CDR3 loop spans 15 amino acids. Per germline, CDR1 SGHRS and CDR2 YFSETQ. In DNA, the CDR3 is TGCGCCAGCAGCCCGGACAGGGTTTCGGACACTGAAGCTTTCTTT. Translated: CASSPDRVSDTEAFF.

This chain uses TRBV7-9 with TRBJ2-6, with D possibly being TRBD2 (5 bases). Germline assignment: CDR1 SEHNR and CDR2 FQNEAQ (reference sequence). V was shortened by 6 bases and J by 7 bases, with 10 bases between the two germline ends. The CDR3 runs 13 residues. CDR3 DNA sequence: TGTGCCAGCAGTCCCGAGGGTGCCAACGTCCTGACTTTC. It is translated as CASSPEGANVLTF.

This clone was found a few times. J is TRBJ1-2 and V is TRBV30; perhaps TRBD1 as D (6 bases). This CDR3 contains 14 residues. The germline V gene encodes CDR1 GTSNPN and CDR2 SVGIG (reference sequence). Trimming removed 3 bases at V and 2 bases at J, with 13 bases between. CDR3 nucleotides: TGTGCCTGGAGCCGAGGACAGCTGAACTATGGCTACACCTTC. Translating it yields CAWSRGQLNYGYTF.

The V call is TRBV4-1, the J call TRBJ2-5, with 10 bases identical to TRBD2. V lost 4 bases to trimming and J lost 0 bases; unmatched junction nucleotides: 11. The CDR3 length is 18 residues. Germline V gives CDR1 MGHRA, CDR2 YSYEKL. In nucleotides, the CDR3 is TGCGCCAGCAGCCGAACTAGCGGGGCGAATAGGTACCAAGAGACCCAGTACTTC. Translating it yields CASSRTSGANRYQETQYF.

This chain joins TRBV20-1 and TRBJ2-3; D is uncertain. Per the germline V gene, CDR1 is DFQATT and CDR2 is SNEGSKA (reference sequence). Trimming left V 1 base short and J 5 bases short, with 4 bases between. The CDR3 extends over 11 amino acids. The CDR3 DNA reads TGCAGTGCTAGAGTCAGAGATACGCAGTATTTT. Its translation is CSARVRDTQYF.

The genes are TRBV6-5 and TRBJ1-5; possible D gene TRBD1, 6 bases. The CDR3 has 13 amino acids. Germline V gene lookup returns CDR1 MNHEY and CDR2 SVGAGI. The V gene lost 6 bases and the J gene lost 2 bases, with 8 bases spanning the gap. CDR3 DNA: TGTGCCAGCAGCCGACAGGGCAATCAGCCCCAGCATTTT. Its protein is CASSRQGNQPQHF.

This clone was detected once. The rearrangement links TRBV6-1 to TRBJ2-7; D is perhaps TRBD2 (5 bases). V was trimmed by 3 bases and J by 6 bases, leaving 18 bases between them. The CDR3 is made up of 15 amino acids. Germline assignment: CDR1 MNHNS and CDR2 SASEGT. CDR3 residues: CASSERAPGPREQYF. The CDR3 DNA is TGTGCCAGCAGTGAGAGGGCTCCTGGACCTCGCGAGCAGTACTTC.

This rearrangement joins TRBV2 to TRBJ2-2; the match to TRBD2 covers 10 bases. The germline gives CDR1 SNHLY, CDR2 FYNNEI. This CDR3 has 15 residues. The J segment lost 1 base and the V segment lost 6 bases, leaving 2 bases of the junction unmatched. CDR3 in amino acids: CASRIAGGNTGELFF. The DNA of the CDR3 is TGTGCCAGCAGGATAGCGGGGGGGAACACCGGGGAGCTGTTTTTT.

The V and J genes are TRBV2 and TRBJ1-1, with D hard to call. Germline-derived CDR1 and CDR2 are SNHLY and FYNNEI. This CDR3 contains 11 residues. With 3 bases removed from V and 10 bases from J, the gap between germline ends came to 9 bases. CDR3 loop: CASSEAVGAFF. CDR3 in DNA: TGTGCCAGCAGTGAGGCGGTAGGAGCTTTCTTT.

This sequence joins TRBV15 and TRBJ1-1, with TRBD1 identical over 10 bases. The CDR3 sequence is 13 residues long. Germline V lookup: CDR1 LNHNV, CDR2 YYDKDF (reference sequence). Trimming removed 3 bases from V and 6 bases from J; junction bases left unmatched: 1. The chain's CDR3 is CATSRDRGAEAFF. The CDR3 nucleotides read TGTGCCACCAGCAGGGACAGGGGGGCTGAAGCTTTCTTT.

This clone was detected only once. The J gene is TRBJ2-5, the V gene TRBV2, with D maybe TRBD2 (5 bases). Per germline, CDR1 SNHLY and CDR2 FYNNEI. CDR3 length equals 14 residues. V lost 2 bases to trimming and J lost 5 bases, with 12 bases between them. The CDR3 nucleotides are TGTGCCAGCAGTGAAAATCCGGGATGGGAGACCCAGTACTTC. This sequence encodes CASSENPGWETQYF.

The chain joins TRBV5-4 to TRBJ2-2, with 8 bases matching TRBD2. Germline CDR1 SGHNT, CDR2 YYREEE (reference sequence). J lost 7 bases, V lost 4 bases, and 9 bases had no gene match. The CDR3 is 15 amino acids. The CDR3 coding sequence is TGTGCCAGCAGCCTAGGGAGCGGGGGCGACGGGGAGCTGTTTTTT. It specifies CASSLGSGGDGELFF.

This clone has just one count. Other DNA variants within this sample encode the same CDR3. V usage is TRBV5-1 and J usage is TRBJ1-6, with D uncertain. The CDR3 loop spans 13 amino acids. Trimming took off 5 bases at V and 5 bases at J, with 8 bases between the two ends. CDR1 and CDR2 from the germline V gene are SGHRS and YFSETQ. Here the CDR3 DNA reads TGCGCCAGCAGAAGCGGGGATAATTCACCCCTCCACTTT. It specifies CASRSGDNSPLHF.

The V gene is TRBV19, the J gene TRBJ2-5; D possibly corresponds to TRBD1 (6 bases). Trimming pared 5 bases from V and 5 bases from J, leaving 12 bases between. Germline CDR1 is LNHDA and CDR2 is SQIVND (reference sequence). The length of the CDR3 is 13 residues. The CDR3 sequence: CASSVQGSETQYF. The CDR3 DNA is TGTGCCAGTAGTGTCCAGGGGAGTGAGACCCAGTACTTC.

CDR3 protein: CASSRKTGAVYNEQFF. The CDR3 DNA sequence: TGTGCCAGTAGTAGAAAGACAGGGGCAGTCTACAATGAGCAGTTCTTC. The V call is TRBV19, the J call TRBJ2-1, with 8 bases identical to TRBD1. V shed 4 bases and J 3 bases; nucleotides not matched to a gene: 8. Per the germline V gene, CDR1 is LNHDA and CDR2 is SQIVND (reference sequence). The CDR3 is made up of 16 amino acids.

This chain uses TRBV30 with TRBJ2-1, with 7 bases lining up with TRBD2. Germline-derived CDR1 and CDR2 are GTSNPN and SVGIG (reference sequence). Losses at the gene ends were 3 bases for V and 0 bases for J; bases not matched to a gene: 5. This CDR3 region has 15 residues. This chain's CDR3 is CAWRPSGSSYNEQFF. The CDR3 DNA reads as TGTGCCTGGAGGCCTAGCGGAAGCTCCTACAATGAGCAGTTCTTC.

The chain recombines TRBV25-1 with TRBJ2-2; D gene uncertain. Per the germline V gene, CDR1 is MGHDK and CDR2 is SYGVNS. This CDR3 has 13 amino acids. V lost 3 bases, J lost 5 bases, and 7 bases lay in between. The CDR3 region is CASSDPVTGELFF. DNA for the CDR3: TGTGCCAGCAGTGACCCAGTTACCGGGGAGCTGTTTTTT. Full variable domain (rest looked up from reference TRBV25-1 and TRBJ2-2): EADIYQTPRYLVIGTGKKITLECSQTMGHDKMYWYQQDPGMELHLIHYSYGVNSTEKGDLSSESTVSRIRTEHFPLTLESARPSHTSQYLCASSDPVTGELFFGEGSRLTVL.

V gene TRBV27 combines with J gene TRBJ1-2, with D possibly being TRBD1 (5 bases). The length of the CDR3 is 16 residues. Germline assignment: CDR1 MNHEY and CDR2 SMNVEV (reference sequence). V was pared by 5 bases and J by 3 bases, with 19 bases between. CDR3 DNA: TGTGCCAGCAGTCCCGGCGGGGGGAGGGGCTACTATGGCTACACCTTC. It yields the protein CASSPGGGRGYYGYTF.

The chain carries TRBV5-1 and TRBJ2-3; unclear D gene. The germline V gene encodes CDR1 SGHRS and CDR2 YFSETQ. The CDR3 spans 15 residues. Trimming pared 0 bases from V and 5 bases from J, leaving 13 bases between. The CDR3 sequence is CASSLDSNSGDTQYF. CDR3 DNA sequence: TGCGCCAGCAGCTTGGATTCTAACTCCGGAGATACGCAGTATTTT.

The CDR3 region has the DNA TGTGCCAGTACCCGACAGGGGGAAAATCAGCCCCAGCATTTT. It yields the protein CASTRQGENQPQHF. V is TRBV19 and J is TRBJ1-5; 9 nucleotides match TRBD1. There are 14 residues in the CDR3. Germline V gene sequence: CDR1 LNHDA, CDR2 SQIVND (reference sequence). Unmatched junction bases numbered 5, after V lost 7 bases and J lost 4 bases.

The V gene is TRBV4-2, the J gene TRBJ2-7; TRBD2 matches 11 bases. Germline trimming cut 3 bases from V and 0 bases from J; bases unmatched to any gene: 4. The germline V gene encodes CDR1 LGHNA and CDR2 YNFKEQ. The CDR3 runs 16 residues. CDR3 DNA sequence: TGTGCCAGCAGCCACCCACTAGCGGGGGACTCCTACGAGCAGTACTTC. Encoded protein: CASSHPLAGDSYEQYF.

As DNA, the CDR3 is TGCGCCACCGCGACAGGGGGTTACCACACAGATACGCAGTATTTT. This sequence encodes CATATGGYHTDTQYF. V and J are TRBV5-1 and TRBJ2-3; 9 nucleotides line up with TRBD1. The CDR3 length is 15 residues. With 9 bases clipped from V and 2 bases from J, the junction kept 10 bases outside the gene matches. Germline V CDR1 and CDR2: SGHRS, YFSETQ.

For this clone: In the same sample, other DNA sequences code for this CDR3. The genes are TRBV29-1 and TRBJ2-6; D perhaps matches TRBD1 (6 bases). The V gene lost 7 bases and the J gene lost 3 bases, with 13 bases spanning the gap. CDR1 SQVTM and CDR2 ANQGSEA come from the germline V gene. There are 14 residues in the CDR3. In DNA, the CDR3 is TGCAGCGCCACAGGGTTAGGTGGGGCCAACGTCCTGACTTTC. It encodes CSATGLGGANVLTF.

The chain combines TRBV11-2 with TRBJ1-1; D might be TRBD1 (6 bases). Per the germline V gene, CDR1 is SGHAT and CDR2 is FQNNGV. The V gene lost 5 bases and the J gene lost 1 base, with 17 bases spanning the gap. CDR3 length: 16 residues. The CDR3 DNA reads as TGTGCCAGCAGCCACCTACAGGGCCCGGGGAACACTGAAGCTTTCTTT. It codes for CASSHLQGPGNTEAFF.

V and J are TRBV7-9 and TRBJ2-7; D gene uncertain. Germline loops: CDR1 SEHNR, CDR2 FQNEAQ (reference sequence). The CDR3 has 14 amino acids. Trimming shortened V by 4 bases and J by 0 bases, and 10 bases separated the two germline ends. The CDR3 spells CASSSGTLSYEQYF. DNA for the CDR3: TGTGCCAGCAGCTCAGGTACCCTCTCCTACGAGCAGTACTTC. The full variable domain, rest sourced from reference TRBV7-9 and TRBJ2-7, is DTGVSQNPRHKITKRGQNVTFRCDPISEHNRLYWYRQTLGQGPEFLTYFQNEAQLEKSRLLSDRFSAERPKGSFSTLEIQRTEQGDSAMYLCASSSGTLSYEQYFGPGTRLTVT.

This clone was counted only a few times. The V gene is TRBV5-4, the J gene TRBJ2-1, with D maybe TRBD2 (5 bases). CDR1 is SGHNT, CDR2 YYREEE, per germline (reference sequence). The ends were cut back, 4 bases at V and 4 bases at J, with 12 bases in the middle. The length of the CDR3 is 14 residues. CDR3 sequence reads: CASSTRDVYNEQFF. The CDR3, as DNA: TGTGCCAGCAGCACTCGGGATGTATACAATGAGCAGTTCTTC. The full variable domain, its missing parts supplied by reference TRBV5-4 and TRBJ2-1, is ETGVTQSPTHLIKTRGQQVTLRCSSQSGHNTVSWYQQALGQGPQFIFQYYREEENGRGNFPPRFSGLQFPNYSSELNVNALELDDSALYLCASSTRDVYNEQFFGPGTRLTVL.

This clone came up once. This chain connects TRBV5-4 to TRBJ1-6; TRBD1 is a possible D gene (6 bases). This CDR3 has 14 residues. Germline V gene lookup returns CDR1 SGHNT and CDR2 YYREEE (reference sequence). Trimming pared 2 bases from V and 6 bases from J, leaving 9 bases between. DNA for the CDR3: TGTGCCAGCAGCTTACAGGGAATTAATTCACCCCTCCACTTT. Translation gives CASSLQGINSPLHF. Complete variable domain (other parts from reference TRBV5-4 and TRBJ1-6): ETGVTQSPTHLIKTRGQQVTLRCSSQSGHNTVSWYQQALGQGPQFIFQYYREEENGRGNFPPRFSGLQFPNYSSELNVNALELDDSALYLCASSLQGINSPLHFGNGTRLTVT.

This clone was picked up a small number of times. The chain employs TRBV20-1 and TRBJ2-3, with D tentatively TRBD2 (6 bases). This CDR3 contains 10 residues. Germline V gene lookup returns CDR1 DFQATT and CDR2 SNEGSKA (reference sequence). Trimming stripped 3 bases from V and 9 bases from J, with 7 bases between. This CDR3 is CSAREGTQYF. The CDR3 nucleotides read TGCAGTGCTAGGGAGGGAACGCAGTATTTT.

This clone has more than one count but fewer than ten. The genes are TRBV7-9 and TRBJ1-4, with 7 bases that match TRBD1. Germline-derived CDR1 and CDR2 are SEHNR and FQNEAQ (reference sequence). This CDR3 contains 14 residues. V dropped 3 bases and J dropped 8; count of bases not matched to a gene: 6. In DNA, the CDR3 is TGTGCCAGCAGCTTTTCCACAGGGGTGGAAAAACTGTTTTTT. As protein: CASSFSTGVEKLFF.

This chain uses TRBV4-1 with TRBJ2-2; D gene uncertain. Germline V gene data show CDR1 as MGHRA and CDR2 as YSYEKL. The V end was cut by 1 base, the J end by 0 bases, with 9 bases between. The CDR3 extends over 16 amino acids. The DNA of the CDR3 is TGCGCCAGCAGCCAAGTACGAACAGCGAACACCGGGGAGCTGTTTTTT. It codes for CASSQVRTANTGELFF.